The clone carrying this T cell receptor (beta chain) appeared a few times. The antigen is unknown. This sample was taken from a study of post-analysis software for immune sequencing data. Germline values: CDR1 LNHDA, CDR2 SQIVND (reference sequence). CDR3 length: 14 amino acids. The V end was cut by 6 bases, the J end by 5 bases, with 16 bases between. Overall study findings and caveats: Under the F measure, samples that were prepared in one batch clustered strongly together. The study found TRBV5-6, TRBV5-1 and TRBV20-1 among about five TRBV segments more frequent in patients than controls.

Carried by the TCR beta cDNA libraries were unique molecular identifiers. MiXCR, run by TCRdb on the PCR reads, gives a single entry per CDR3 protein. The top ten clones hold about 1.6% of a sample with over 150,000 distinct CDR3 sequences, 25% to 35% of them seen once. Sequenced: blood. The receptor comes from a girl aged 10-17 years with multiple sclerosis. The chain carries TRBV19 and TRBJ1-2; D uncertain. CDR3 in DNA: TGTGCCAGTAGGGATCCCAGGAGTACTTATGGCTACACCTTC. Protein: CASRDPRSTYGYTF.